This T cell receptor beta chain was identified during a study of identical twins. General study results and limits: Rather than following the same donors, the conclusions depended on cross-sectional statistical analysis. Zero-insertion analyses might be partly confounded by invariant T cells like MAIT and iNKT.

The table lists this clonotype with a few counts. Its matching antigen is unknown. Unique molecular identifiers were present on cDNA, and template switching added a universal primer site. Using its own MiXCR run on the 5' RACE reads, TCRdb lists one record per CDR3 protein. Here the sample spans 400,000 or so distinct CDR3 sequences, 7% to 9.5% being singletons. J was trimmed by 4 bases and V by 6 bases; bases with no gene match: 8. The length of the CDR3 is 16 residues. CDR1 and CDR2 (germline): MNHNS, SASEGT. The TCR comes from a woman in her forties or fifties in good health. The sequenced sample consisted of naive T cells sorted from blood. The chain uses TRBV6-1 and TRBJ2-2, with 10 bases identical to TRBD1. DNA of the CDR3: TGTGCCAGCAGCCCAGGGGACAGGGGAAGCACCGGGGAGCTGTTTTTT. Protein sequence: CASSPGDRGSTGELFF.